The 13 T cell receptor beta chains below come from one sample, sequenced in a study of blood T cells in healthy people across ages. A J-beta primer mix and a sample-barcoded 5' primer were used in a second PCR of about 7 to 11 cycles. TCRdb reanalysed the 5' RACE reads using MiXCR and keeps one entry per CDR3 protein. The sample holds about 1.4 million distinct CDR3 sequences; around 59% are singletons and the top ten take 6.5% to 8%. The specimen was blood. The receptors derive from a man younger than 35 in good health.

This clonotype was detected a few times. Written as DNA, the CDR3 is TGCAGTGCTAGAGTTTCAGGACTAGCGACCTCCTACAATGAGCAGTTCTTC. Translation gives CSARVSGLATSYNEQFF. The chain links TRBV20-1 to TRBJ2-1; 9 nucleotides line up with TRBD2. CDR1 and CDR2 (germline): DFQATT, SNEGSKA (reference sequence). V lost 1 base, J lost 0 bases, and 7 bases stayed unmatched. The CDR3 loop spans 17 amino acids.

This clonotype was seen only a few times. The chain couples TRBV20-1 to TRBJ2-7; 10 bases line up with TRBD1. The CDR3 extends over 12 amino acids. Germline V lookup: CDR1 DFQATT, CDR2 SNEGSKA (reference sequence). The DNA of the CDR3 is TGCAGCGCAGGGGACAGGGGCTACGAGCAGTACTTC. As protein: CSAGDRGYEQYF.

The CDR3 coding sequence is TGTGCCAGCAGTTCCTACAGGGGGGGGAACTCCTACGAGCAGTACTTC. Translating it yields CASSSYRGGNSYEQYF. This sequence joins TRBV27 and TRBJ2-7; D may be TRBD1 (8 bases). The CDR3 has 16 residues. CDR1 is MNHEY, CDR2 SMNVEV, per germline (reference sequence). V lost 4 bases and J lost 0, with 16 bases in between.

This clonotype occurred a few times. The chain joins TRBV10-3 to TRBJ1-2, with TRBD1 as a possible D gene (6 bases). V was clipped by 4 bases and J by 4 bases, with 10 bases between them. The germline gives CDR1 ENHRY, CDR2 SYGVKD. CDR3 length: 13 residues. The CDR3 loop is CAISGTDFYGYTF. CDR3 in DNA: TGTGCCATCAGTGGGACAGACTTCTATGGCTACACCTTC.

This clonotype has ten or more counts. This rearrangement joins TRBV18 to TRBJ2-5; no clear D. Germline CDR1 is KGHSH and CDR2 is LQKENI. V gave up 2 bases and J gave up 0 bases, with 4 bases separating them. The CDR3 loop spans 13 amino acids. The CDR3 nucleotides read TGTGCCAGCTCACCAGGGTACCAAGAGACCCAGTACTTC. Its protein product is CASSPGYQETQYF.

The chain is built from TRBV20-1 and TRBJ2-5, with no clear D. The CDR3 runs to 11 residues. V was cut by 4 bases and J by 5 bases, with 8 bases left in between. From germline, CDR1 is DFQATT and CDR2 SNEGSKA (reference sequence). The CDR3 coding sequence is TGCAGTGCTACAACACGGGAGACCCAGTACTTC. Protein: CSATTRETQYF.

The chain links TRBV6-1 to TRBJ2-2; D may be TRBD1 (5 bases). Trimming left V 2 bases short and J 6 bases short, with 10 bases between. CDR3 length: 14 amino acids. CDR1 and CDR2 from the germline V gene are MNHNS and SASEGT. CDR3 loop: CASSESGAPGELFF. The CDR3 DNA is TGTGCCAGCAGTGAATCTGGGGCCCCCGGGGAGCTGTTTTTT.

This CDR3 reads CASSEWVQGSETQYF. CDR3 DNA sequence: TGTGCCAGCAGTGAATGGGTACAGGGATCCGAGACCCAGTACTTC. This chain uses TRBV25-1 with TRBJ2-7; D is possibly TRBD1 (6 bases). The J call may be wrong; the DNA end is better matched by TRBJ2-5. Germline V CDR1 and CDR2: MGHDK, SYGVNS. There are 15 residues in the CDR3.

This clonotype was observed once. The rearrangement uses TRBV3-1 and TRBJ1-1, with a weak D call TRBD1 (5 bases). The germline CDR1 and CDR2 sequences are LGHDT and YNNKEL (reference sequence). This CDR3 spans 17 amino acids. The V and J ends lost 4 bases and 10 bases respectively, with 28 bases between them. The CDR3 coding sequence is TGTGCCAGCAGCCCAATGGGGCATGGCCAGAGGGGTGTAGGAGCTTTCTTT. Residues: CASSPMGHGQRGVGAFF.

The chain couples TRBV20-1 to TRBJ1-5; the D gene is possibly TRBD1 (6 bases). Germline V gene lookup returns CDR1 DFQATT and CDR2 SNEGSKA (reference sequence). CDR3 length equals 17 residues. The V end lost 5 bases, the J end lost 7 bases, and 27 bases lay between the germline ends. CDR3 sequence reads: CSAPPPGAIFGAQPQHF. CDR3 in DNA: TGCAGTGCTCCCCCCCCGGGGGCAATCTTTGGGGCGCAGCCCCAGCATTTT.

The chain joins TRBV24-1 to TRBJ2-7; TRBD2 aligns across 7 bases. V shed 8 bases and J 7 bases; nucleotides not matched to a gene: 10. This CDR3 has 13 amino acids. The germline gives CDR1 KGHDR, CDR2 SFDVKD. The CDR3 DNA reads TGTGCCACCACCGGGAGGTATTTCTGGGAGCAGTACTTC. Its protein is CATTGRYFWEQYF.

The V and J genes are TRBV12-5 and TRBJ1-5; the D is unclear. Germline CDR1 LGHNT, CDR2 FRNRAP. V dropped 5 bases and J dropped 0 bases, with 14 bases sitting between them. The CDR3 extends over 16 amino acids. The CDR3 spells CASGSPPVYSNQPQHF. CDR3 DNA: TGTGCTAGTGGTAGCCCCCCAGTCTATAGCAATCAGCCCCAGCATTTT.

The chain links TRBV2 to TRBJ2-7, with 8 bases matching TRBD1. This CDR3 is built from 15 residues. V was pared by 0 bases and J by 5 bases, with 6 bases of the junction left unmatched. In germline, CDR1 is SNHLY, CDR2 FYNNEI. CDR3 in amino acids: CASSEAGQGGHEQYF. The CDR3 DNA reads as TGTGCCAGCAGTGAAGCTGGACAGGGTGGTCACGAGCAGTACTTC.